This TCR beta chain was recovered during a study of blood T cell repertoires in COVID-19. Study-wide background: Samples representing acute and convalescent COVID-19 were sourced from the United States, Italy and Spain.

In the study's own analysis: Amplifying reference gene primers gave estimates of nucleated cell counts. The table came from immunoSEQ multiplex PCR; TCRdb's copy has only in-frame clones and leaves some out. The DNA gave D and trimming, while V, J and clone size come from that table. Of roughly 260,000 clones detected, 75% to 90% appear once; the ten largest clones hold roughly 3.9%. The CDR3 covers 16 residues. Per the germline V gene, CDR1 is SNHLY and CDR2 is FYNNEI. With 6 bases clipped from V and 7 bases from J, the junction kept 14 bases outside the gene matches. The chain has TRBV2 and TRBJ2-1, with TRBD1 matching 8 bases. The sequencing sample was made of peripheral blood. The TCR comes from a woman aged 40-49 years with acute or convalescent COVID-19. CDR3 nucleotide sequence: TGTGCCAGCAGCGTTGGACAGGGAACGGTATTTAATGAGCAGTTCTTC. Amino acid sequence: CASSVGQGTVFNEQFF.